This paragraph covers one TCR beta chain sequence. Its antigen is still unknown. Since all of the isolated RNA was reverse transcribed, expressed TCRB transcripts were what got sequenced. Produced via immunoSEQ multiplex PCR; TCRdb's table is partial and in-frame only. The table lists about 360,000 clones, roughly 12% of them singletons. This specimen comes from a study of beta chain features in type 1 diabetes. For the study at large: In all, around 100 million sorted cells from all samples were analyzed.

Study conclusions and caveats: Within the patient group, naive, central memory and Treg TCRB repertoires appeared more similar to each other than within healthy donors. Researchers report that Type 1 diabetes patients had moderately but significantly shorter TCRB CDR3s across all four CD4+ subsets.

The CDR3 sequence is 15 residues long. The germline V gene has CDR1 MRHNA and CDR2 SNTAGT. Losses at the gene ends were 6 bases for V and 4 bases for J; bases not matched to a gene: 7. V and J are TRBV6-4 and TRBJ2-2, with 8 bases that match TRBD1. Sequencing input: naive CD4+ T cells from blood. The clonotype was recovered from a man in his late teens or twenties in good health. The CDR3: CASSQDRAGTGELFF. CDR3 bases: TGTGCCAGCAGCCAGGACAGGGCGGGCACCGGGGAGCTGTTTTTT.